Following are 12 T cell receptor beta chains from one sample sequenced in a study of blood T cell repertoires in COVID-19. Profiling relied on immunoSEQ multiplex PCR, and the TCRdb table lists in-frame clones only, not all of them. The sample has more than 250,000 clones, roughly 83% seen once. Sequenced sample: peripheral blood. The origin of the receptors is a man in his 60s who had recovered from COVID-19.

This clone was seen a few times. This sequence joins TRBV4-2 and TRBJ2-3; tentative D call: TRBD2 (6 bases). The CDR3 sequence is 16 residues long. In germline, CDR1 is LGHNA, CDR2 YNFKEQ. The V end was cut by 0 bases, the J end by 4 bases, with 14 bases between. The CDR3: CASSQDLGGGADTQYF. For the CDR3, the DNA is TGTGCCAGCAGCCAAGATCTTGGGGGAGGCGCAGATACGCAGTATTTT.

This clone has only a few counts. This rearrangement joins TRBV7-9 to TRBJ2-1, with 12 bases lining up with TRBD2. V trimming: 4 bases; J trimming: 4 bases; junction bases outside the gene matches: 2. This CDR3 contains 15 residues. Looked up from germline, CDR1 is SEHNR and CDR2 is FQNEAQ (reference sequence). CDR3 amino acids: CASSWGLAGYNEQFF. The CDR3 DNA reads TGTGCCAGCAGCTGGGGACTAGCGGGTTACAATGAGCAGTTCTTC.

The V and J genes are TRBV28 and TRBJ1-1; the D gene is possibly TRBD1 (5 bases). The V end was cut by 2 bases, the J end by 1 base, with 11 bases between. The CDR3 runs to 15 residues. Germline loops: CDR1 MDHEN, CDR2 SYDVKM. DNA of the CDR3: TGTGCCAGCAGTTTACAGGGCTGGGGGAACACTGAAGCTTTCTTT. Translated, it gives CASSLQGWGNTEAFF.

The chain joins TRBV27 to TRBJ2-3; D uncertain. The V end was cut by 0 bases, the J end by 4 bases, with 5 bases between. Germline V gives CDR1 MNHEY, CDR2 SMNVEV (reference sequence). The CDR3 has 13 residues. CDR3 DNA sequence: TGTGCCAGCAGTTTATCTCCTTCAGATACGCAGTATTTT. Amino acid sequence: CASSLSPSDTQYF.

The chain recombines TRBV2 with TRBJ2-3, with D perhaps matching TRBD2 (5 bases). The CDR3 covers 14 residues. Germline V lookup: CDR1 SNHLY, CDR2 FYNNEI. Trimming removed 6 bases from V and 0 bases from J, with 10 bases in between. The CDR3 region is CASSASFSTDTQYF. DNA of the CDR3: TGTGCCAGCAGCGCTAGCTTCAGCACAGATACGCAGTATTTT.

This chain uses TRBV20-1 with TRBJ2-1; 12 bases are shared with TRBD2. Germline-derived CDR1 and CDR2 are DFQATT and SNEGSKA (reference sequence). J lost 11 bases, V lost 3 bases, and 8 bases had no gene match. The CDR3 has 14 amino acids. The CDR3 DNA sequence: TGCAGTGCTAGTCTAGCGGGGGGGAACCCTAAGCAGTTCTTC. It codes for CSASLAGGNPKQFF.

V is TRBV28 and J is TRBJ1-3, with a weak D call TRBD1 (5 bases). V dropped 5 bases and J dropped 3 bases, with 11 bases sitting between them. The V gene's germline CDR1 is MDHEN and CDR2 SYDVKM. The CDR3 is 14 residues long. The CDR3, as DNA: TGTGCCAGCAGTCAGGGAGGAGATGGAAACACCATATATTTT. This translates into CASSQGGDGNTIYF.

This chain links TRBV10-1 with TRBJ1-1, with D perhaps matching TRBD1 (5 bases). Germline V gene sequence: CDR1 WNHNN, CDR2 SYGVQD (reference sequence). Trimming left V 6 bases short and J 3 bases short, with 11 bases between. The CDR3 consists of 13 residues. The CDR3 loop reads CASSLDSDTEAFF. The CDR3 DNA follows: TGCGCCAGCAGCCTCGACAGCGACACTGAAGCTTTCTTT.

V and J are TRBV24-1 and TRBJ2-3, with D tentatively TRBD2 (5 bases). The germline V gene has CDR1 KGHDR and CDR2 SFDVKD. The V and J ends lost 2 bases and 5 bases respectively, with 10 bases between them. There are 14 residues in the CDR3. CDR3 bases: TGTGCCACCAGTGATTCCACTAGTGGAGATACGCAGTATTTT. It is translated as CATSDSTSGDTQYF.

This clone has a count of ten or more. The CDR3 nucleotides read TGTGCCAGCAGTCCCGGGACTGAAGCTTTCTTT. As protein: CASSPGTEAFF. This chain connects TRBV6-5 to TRBJ1-1; D ambiguous. The length of the CDR3 is 11 residues. V dropped 5 bases and J dropped 5 bases, with 6 bases sitting between them. Germline values: CDR1 MNHEY, CDR2 SVGAGI.

The rearrangement joins TRBV6-5 to TRBJ2-7; TRBD1 matches 8 bases. The CDR3 is 15 residues long. With V trimmed by 5 bases and J by 4 bases, 10 bases remained unmatched. Looked up from germline, CDR1 is MNHEY and CDR2 is SVGAGI. In DNA, the CDR3 is TGTGCCAGCAGTCCAGGGGGCTCCTACCCTTACGAGCAGTACTTC. It is translated as CASSPGGSYPYEQYF.

The V and J genes are TRBV7-9 and TRBJ2-3, with 8 bases aligning to TRBD2. J was trimmed by 4 bases and V by 0 bases; bases with no gene match: 6. The germline gives CDR1 SEHNR, CDR2 FQNEAQ (reference sequence). The CDR3 loop spans 16 amino acids. CDR3 DNA: TGTGCCAGCAGCTTAGCGGGCGGGGGGAACGCAGATACGCAGTATTTT. This encodes CASSLAGGGNADTQYF.